One T cell receptor beta chain is described in this entry. This sample was included in a study of T cell responses to AZD1222 COVID-19 vaccine. Trimming shortened V by 2 bases and J by 0 bases, and 6 bases separated the two germline ends. In germline, CDR1 is WNHNN, CDR2 SYGVQD (reference sequence). The CDR3 sequence is 14 residues long. Profiling relied on immunoSEQ multiplex PCR, and the TCRdb table lists in-frame clones only, not all of them. The repertoire holds about 100,000 clones, with about 83% as singletons. The sample here was peripheral blood, taken on day 0 of AZD1222 vaccination. The clonotype was recovered from an adult in good health. The chain employs TRBV10-1 and TRBJ2-3; D remains unclear. CDR3 DNA sequence: TGCGCCAGCAGTGAGGGTTCAAGCACAGATACGCAGTATTTT. Encoded protein: CASSEGSSTDTQYF.